This T cell receptor (beta chain) emerged from a study of shared clonotypes between healthy human individuals. Per the study methods: Filtering differed because ImmunoSEQ produced junction-only sequences that carried no quality scores. The data were produced by immunoSEQ multiplex PCR, yet TCRdb's version contains in-frame clones alone and is incomplete. That table supplies the V and J calls and clone size; D and trimming were determined from the DNA. In the table there are about 530,000 clones, less than 96% of which are singletons. The germline V gene encodes CDR1 SGHTA and CDR2 FQGTGA. This CDR3 has 14 residues. V lost 5 bases, J lost 1 base, and 3 bases stayed unmatched. Whole-study findings and limits: Expectations were that clonotype sharing among donors would be affected by sequencing depth. For sorted subsets, rarefaction showed incomplete sequencing despite large depth. A few donors showed sharing of around 5% of naive CD4 clonotypes.

About this clone: Its antigen is not identified.

The sequenced material came from naive CD4+ T cells sorted from blood. Subset defined: CD45RA+ positively selected. This TCR came from a woman aged 30 to 39 in good health. V gene TRBV7-3 combines with J gene TRBJ2-7, with TRBD1 identical over 9 bases. DNA of the CDR3: TGTGCCAGCAGCCAGGGACAGGGATCCTACGAGCAGTACTTC. This codes for CASSQGQGSYEQYF.